This T cell receptor (beta chain) was identified during a study of shared clonotypes between healthy human individuals. V shed 1 base and J shed 1 base, with 11 bases lying between them. The length of the CDR3 is 15 residues. CDR1 and CDR2 from the germline V gene are SGHRS and YFSETQ. As concerns this clone: Its antigen is not identified.

Study-level results: The authors expected sequencing depth to affect clonotype sharing among donors. Sampling covered nothing but blood. Tissue TCR repertoires likely differ from those found in blood.

It was at deep level that the assay was run. With ten immunoSEQ deep assay plates, unsorted PBMC DNA underwent sequencing. Only in-frame clones appear in the TCRdb table, and some are missing; sequencing was by immunoSEQ multiplex PCR. The sample consists of roughly 500,000 clones, 79% of them appearing once. The chain employs TRBV5-1 and TRBJ1-1; the D gene is possibly TRBD1 (5 bases). The clonotype comes from a woman in her forties in good health. Some clones in this sample may be carry-over from other donors' samples. Sequenced input: PBMCs. The CDR3 protein is CASSLLDRGNTEAFF. Written as DNA, the CDR3 is TGCGCCAGCAGCTTGCTGGATAGGGGGAACACTGAAGCTTTCTTT.